A selection of T cell receptor beta chains follows, all from one sample in a study of blood T cell repertoires in COVID-19. Clones were read by immunoSEQ multiplex PCR, and TCRdb kept only the in-frame ones, dropping some. The sample contains over 60,000 clones, 80% to 90% of which appear only once. Sequencing was performed on peripheral blood. The receptors here all came from a woman of 80 years or more with active COVID-19. CDR3s include the opening cysteine and the closing phenylalanine or tryptophan. D genes are given only for firm matches. The listing skips clone size in some rows; elsewhere it reads once, few, many or a size class.

d_call j_call v_call clone_size cdr3_aa cdr3_nt
NA TRBJ2-3 TRBV12-3/TRBV12-4 NA CASRQGPGDTQYF TGTGCCAGCAGACAGGGCCCTGGGGATACGCAGTATTTT
TRBD1 TRBJ2-7 TRBV30 once CAWKPGQGFNEQYF TGTGCCTGGAAACCGGGACAGGGTTTCAACGAGCAGTACTTC
NA TRBJ2-3 TRBV18 NA CASSPRGSGGTDTQYF TGTGCCAGCTCCCCACGGGGCTCGGGGGGCACAGATACGCAGTATTTT
TRBD1 TRBJ2-5 TRBV28 NA CASSLGTARQETQYF TGTGCCAGCAGCCTCGGGACAGCTCGCCAAGAGACCCAGTACTTC
NA TRBJ1-2 TRBV28 once CASSPGKNYGYTF TGTGCCAGCAGTCCAGGGAAAAACTATGGCTACACCTTC
TRBD1 TRBJ2-7 TRBV3-1/TRBV3-2 once CASSHFLLGQISKQYF TGTGCCAGCAGCCATTTTTTGTTGGGACAGATCTCCAAGCAGTACTTC
NA TRBJ2-3 TRBV20-1 NA CSAIDRDTQYF TGCAGTGCCATCGACAGAGATACGCAGTATTTT
TRBD2 TRBJ2-3 TRBV4-2 NA CASSQDWGTRDTQYF TGTGCCAGCAGCCAAGATTGGGGGACTAGGGATACGCAGTATTTT
TRBD1 TRBJ1-2 TRBV7-9 NA CASSLPQGYGYTF TGTGCCAGCAGCTTACCACAGGGGTATGGCTACACCTTC
NA TRBJ1-1 TRBV28 NA CASSPPPDRNTEAFF TGTGCCAGCAGTCCCCCCCCCGACAGGAACACTGAAGCTTTCTTT
TRBD2 TRBJ2-1 TRBV19 NA CASSIFRTSVLNEQFF TGTGCCAGTAGTATCTTCCGGACTAGCGTTCTCAATGAGCAGTTCTTC
NA TRBJ2-5 TRBV13 NA CASSLRQPQETQYF TGTGCCAGCAGCTTACGACAGCCACAAGAGACCCAGTACTTC
TRBD1 TRBJ2-5 TRBV4-3 NA CASSQDPRGRETQYF TGCGCCAGCAGCCAAGATCCCAGGGGGCGGGAGACCCAGTACTTC
NA TRBJ2-1 TRBV18 few CASSRKSQFNEQFF TGTGCCAGCTCACGCAAATCACAGTTCAATGAGCAGTTCTTC
NA TRBJ2-3 TRBV5-1 NA CASSRTGTSTDTQYF TGCGCCAGCAGCCGCACCGGGACTAGCACAGATACGCAGTATTTT
TRBD1 TRBJ2-2 TRBV6-2/TRBV6-3 NA CASRPRTGQGANTGELFF TGTGCCAGCAGACCTAGAACGGGACAGGGGGCGAACACCGGGGAGCTGTTTTTT
TRBD2 TRBJ2-1 TRBV5-1 once CASSPNGLADIYNEQFF TGCGCCAGCAGCCCGAACGGACTAGCGGACATCTACAATGAGCAGTTCTTC
TRBD2 TRBJ2-7 TRBV7-9 NA CASSLNLAGGYF TGTGCCAGCAGCTTAAACCTAGCGGGGGGGTACTTC
NA TRBJ2-2 TRBV3-1/TRBV3-2 NA CATRRSGGELFF TGTGCCACCCGTCGGTCGGGCGGGGAGCTGTTTTTT
NA TRBJ1-2 TRBV28 NA CASSLGGGGSNYGYTF TGTGCCAGCAGTTTAGGGGGCGGAGGCTCTAACTATGGCTACACCTTC
NA TRBJ2-7 TRBV19 NA CASSPRQTLYEQYF TGTGCCAGTAGCCCCCGACAGACTCTCTACGAGCAGTACTTC
NA TRBJ2-3 TRBV5-1 few CASSFGVFSTDTQYF TGCGCCAGCAGCTTCGGGGTCTTTAGCACAGATACGCAGTATTTT
NA TRBJ1-2 TRBV7-9 few CASSSDYIATVSGYTF TGTGCCAGCAGCTCTGACTATATAGCGACTGTATCTGGCTACACCTTC
NA TRBJ1-4 TRBV4-2 NA CASSQNPSGDEKLFF TGTGCCAGCAGCCAGAATCCGTCCGGGGATGAAAAACTGTTTTTT
NA TRBJ2-5 TRBV4-2 NA CASSQERSQETQYF TGTGCCAGCAGCCAAGAACGCAGCCAAGAGACCCAGTACTTC
TRBD1 TRBJ1-1 TRBV15 NA CATSSEFQGAVTEAFF TGTGCCACCAGCAGCGAATTTCAGGGGGCAGTCACTGAAGCTTTCTTT
NA TRBJ2-3 TRBV28 once CASSSQGSPSTDTQYF TGTGCCAGCAGTTCTCAGGGGAGTCCTAGCACAGATACGCAGTATTTT
NA TRBJ2-7 TRBV28 NA CASSLLGAVGGEQYF TGTGCCAGCAGTCTTCTAGGCGCGGTCGGGGGAGAGCAGTACTTC
TRBD2 TRBJ2-7 TRBV19 NA CASSIAAGLAGGEQYF TGTGCCAGTAGTATAGCCGCCGGACTAGCGGGAGGCGAGCAGTACTTC
TRBD1 TRBJ2-3 TRBV5-1 few CASSLGQGPDTQYF TGCGCCAGCAGCTTGGGACAGGGTCCAGATACGCAGTATTTT
TRBD1 TRBJ1-2 TRBV6-5 NA CASSPGGQGYGYTF TGTGCCAGCAGCCCGGGGGGACAGGGCTATGGCTACACCTTC
NA TRBJ2-3 TRBV10-3 once CAISDYDTDTQYF TGTGCCATCAGTGACTATGACACAGATACGCAGTATTTT
NA TRBJ2-2 TRBV15 NA CATGRGREAGELFF TGTGCCACCGGCCGGGGCAGGGAGGCCGGGGAGCTGTTTTTT
TRBD2 TRBJ2-7 TRBV5-1 NA CASSLWASGSYEQYF TGCGCCAGCAGCTTGTGGGCTAGCGGGAGCTACGAGCAGTACTTC
TRBD2 TRBJ2-5 TRBV19 once CASSGGTRGETQYF TGTGCCAGTAGTGGAGGGACTAGGGGGGAGACCCAGTACTTC
NA TRBJ1-2 TRBV6-6 NA CASIPTGNYGYTF TGTGCCAGCATCCCCACAGGAAACTATGGCTACACCTTC
NA TRBJ2-7 TRBV18 NA CASSPRGYEQYF TGTGCCAGCTCACCCAGGGGATACGAGCAGTACTTC